This TCR beta chain was recorded in a study of a mutant IDH1 vaccine in newly diagnosed glioma. Study summary: The patients received vaccinations eight times, in weeks 1, 3, 5, 7, 11, 15, 19 and 23. Prior therapy was radiotherapy, temozolomide, or both; most received both.

As regards this clone: What it recognizes is unknown.

V was shortened by 3 bases and J by 4 bases, with 7 bases between the two germline ends. CDR3 length: 13 residues. From germline, CDR1 is SGDLS and CDR2 YYNGEE. The method was immunoSEQ multiplex PCR; TCRdb's version includes in-frame clones alone and lacks a portion of them. The data hold 38,000 or so clones, with 81% observed a single time. Documented time point: week 23, last vaccination. Vaccine doses each comprised 300 ug of mutant IDH1 20-mer peptide, with topical imiquimod. The chain employs TRBV9 and TRBJ2-2, with a weak D call TRBD1 (5 bases). The clonotype comes from a man in his forties with glioma. Material: PBMCs, obtained from a glioma patient whose treatment included an IDH1 peptide vaccine. The CDR3 loop is CASSGQLTGELFF. CDR3 nucleotides: TGTGCCAGCAGCGGACAGCTCACCGGGGAGCTGTTTTTT.